The present entry profiles one T cell receptor beta chain with its context. The table came from immunoSEQ multiplex PCR; TCRdb's copy has only in-frame clones and leaves some out. This repertoire shows 18,000 or so clones, around three fifths found once; its top ten account for roughly a third. These data belong to a study of radiation and T cells in renal cell carcinoma. V dropped 5 bases and J dropped 4; count of bases not matched to a gene: 3. This CDR3 contains 14 residues. Germline V gene lookup returns CDR1 SGHTA and CDR2 FQGNSA. Treatment specified: treatment-naive control, cytoreductive nephrectomy.

The sequence was obtained from a man in his fifties with renal cell carcinoma. The starting material was tumor tissue, obtained from a patient whose treatment was nephrectomy without radiotherapy. V is TRBV7-2 and J is TRBJ1-5, with TRBD1 identical over 9 bases. Here the CDR3 reads CASSQQGANQPQHF. CDR3 in DNA: TGTGCCAGCAGCCAACAGGGGGCTAATCAGCCCCAGCATTTT. The full variable domain, completed using reference TRBV7-2 and TRBJ1-5, is GAGVSQSPSNKVTEKGKDVELRCDPISGHTALYWYRQSLGQGLEFLIYFQGNSAPDKSGLPSDRFSAERTGGSVSTLTIQRTQQEDSAVYLCASSQQGANQPQHFGDGTRLSIL.